This T cell receptor beta chain was profiled in a study of T-cell memory formation after mild COVID-19. Study information: TCR clustering was largely donor specific. Notes on the study in general: Whereas later expanders leaned CD4+, clones contracting day 15 to 85 showed a balanced CD4/CD8 makeup. The CD4+ clones that contracted clustered mainly within CM and EM, and the CD8+ clones concentrated in EMRA. Nothing confirmed that second-wave clones peaking on day 37 were specific for SARS-CoV-2.

TCRdb called the 5' RACE reads again in MiXCR, with one record for every CDR3 protein. Among hundreds of thousands of distinct CDR3 sequences, 28% were seen once, and the ten largest hold 13%. Losses at the gene ends were 1 base for V and 2 bases for J; bases not matched to a gene: 4. Germline V gene sequence: CDR1 SGHRS, CDR2 YFSETQ. This CDR3 is 16 amino acids long. Comments on this clonotype: Its target is not known.

The genes are TRBV5-1 and TRBJ2-2, with 8 nucleotides matching TRBD1. Sequencing was carried out using PBMCs or a T cell subset sorted from them (not recorded which). The TCR was taken from an adult woman who had mild COVID-19 (a few samples of this study predate the infection). Cell type and time point are not known. For the CDR3, the DNA is TGCGCCAGCAGCTTGCGTGGACAGGGAAACACCGGGGAGCTGTTTTTT. Amino acid sequence: CASSLRGQGNTGELFF. Full variable domain (remainder filled in from reference TRBV5-1 and TRBJ2-2): KAGVTQTPRYLIKTRGQQVTLSCSPISGHRSVSWYQQTPGQGLQFLFEYFSETQRNKGNFPGRFSGRQFSNSRSEMNVSTLELGDSALYLCASSLRGQGNTGELFFGEGSRLTVL.